Detailed here is one TCR beta chain. Its target is not known. This sample is drawn from a study of T cell repertoires in cytomegalovirus infection. TCRdb re-called the reads through MiXCR, storing one row per CDR3 protein. The data contain some 220,000 distinct CDR3 sequences, about 38% of them singletons. The source is a human donor in good health (CMV status not recorded). Some clones in this sample may be carry-over from other donors' samples. The sample consisted of CD8+ T cells from cultured PBMCs, taken from culture after CMV antigen stimulation.

The DNA of the CDR3 is TGTGCCAGCAGTTTAAGCGGGCTGACCTCCTACGAGCAGTACTTC. Protein: CASSLSGLTSYEQYF. The rearrangement links TRBV28 to TRBJ2-7, with a tentative D call TRBD2 (6 bases). V gave up 2 bases and J gave up 0 bases, with 11 bases separating them. Germline V gives CDR1 MDHEN, CDR2 SYDVKM. CDR3 length equals 15 residues.